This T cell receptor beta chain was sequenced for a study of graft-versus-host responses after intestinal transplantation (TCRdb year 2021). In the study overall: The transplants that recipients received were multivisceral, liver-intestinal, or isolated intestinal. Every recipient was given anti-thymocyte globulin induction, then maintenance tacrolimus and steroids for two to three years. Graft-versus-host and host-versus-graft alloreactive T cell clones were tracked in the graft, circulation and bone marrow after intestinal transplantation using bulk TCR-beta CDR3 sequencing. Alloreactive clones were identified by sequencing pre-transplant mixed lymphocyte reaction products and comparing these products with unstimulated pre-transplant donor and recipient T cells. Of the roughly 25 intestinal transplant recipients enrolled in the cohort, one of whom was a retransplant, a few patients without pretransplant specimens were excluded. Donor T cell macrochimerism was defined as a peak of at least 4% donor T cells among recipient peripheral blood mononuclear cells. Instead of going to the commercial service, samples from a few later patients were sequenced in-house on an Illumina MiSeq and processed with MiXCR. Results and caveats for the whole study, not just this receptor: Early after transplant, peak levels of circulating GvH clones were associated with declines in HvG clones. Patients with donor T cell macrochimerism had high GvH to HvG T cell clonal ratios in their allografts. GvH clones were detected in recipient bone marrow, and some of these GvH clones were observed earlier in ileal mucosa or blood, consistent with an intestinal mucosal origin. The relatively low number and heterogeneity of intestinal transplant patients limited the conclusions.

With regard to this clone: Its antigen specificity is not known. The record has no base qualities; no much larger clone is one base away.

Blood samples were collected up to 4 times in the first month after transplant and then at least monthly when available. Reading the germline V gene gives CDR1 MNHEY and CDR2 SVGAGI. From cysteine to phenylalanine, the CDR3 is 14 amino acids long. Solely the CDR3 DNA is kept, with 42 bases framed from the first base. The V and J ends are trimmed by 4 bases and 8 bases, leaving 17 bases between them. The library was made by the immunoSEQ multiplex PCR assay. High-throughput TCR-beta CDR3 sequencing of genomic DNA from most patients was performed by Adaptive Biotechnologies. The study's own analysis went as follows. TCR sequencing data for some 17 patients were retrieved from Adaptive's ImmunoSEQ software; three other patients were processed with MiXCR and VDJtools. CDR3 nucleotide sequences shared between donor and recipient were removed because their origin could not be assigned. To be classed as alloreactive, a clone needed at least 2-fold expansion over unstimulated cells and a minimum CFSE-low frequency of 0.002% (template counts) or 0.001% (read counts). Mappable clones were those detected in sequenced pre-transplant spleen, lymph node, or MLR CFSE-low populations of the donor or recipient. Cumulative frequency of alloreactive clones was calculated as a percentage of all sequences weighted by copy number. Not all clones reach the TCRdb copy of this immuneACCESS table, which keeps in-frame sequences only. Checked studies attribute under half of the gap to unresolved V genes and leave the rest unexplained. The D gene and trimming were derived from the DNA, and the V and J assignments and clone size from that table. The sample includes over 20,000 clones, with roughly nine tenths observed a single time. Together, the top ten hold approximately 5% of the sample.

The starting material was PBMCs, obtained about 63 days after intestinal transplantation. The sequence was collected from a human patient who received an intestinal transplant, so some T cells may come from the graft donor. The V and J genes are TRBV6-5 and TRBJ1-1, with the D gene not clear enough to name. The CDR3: CASSSYGRNEEAFF. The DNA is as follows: TGTGCCAGCAGTTCCTATGGCAGGAATGAAGAAGCTTTCTTT.